The text below deals with one TCR beta chain. What it binds is unknown. Sequenced by immunoSEQ multiplex PCR; TCRdb stores in-frame clones only, minus some. This table has approximately 4,200 clones, about 29% appearing once. These data belong to a study of T cells in localized non-small cell lung cancer. There are 15 residues in the CDR3. V gave up 3 bases and J gave up 3 bases, with 12 bases separating them. CDR1 and CDR2 from the germline V gene are WNHNN and SYGVQD (reference sequence). The study's findings and limits: The study linked higher blood T cell density to longer overall survival. Adjacent lung exhibited a median of 57 among the 100 most abundant tumor clones. In uninvolved adjacent lung, T cell clonality reached its highest value, exceeding tumor. Heterogeneity cannot be ruled out, as sequencing used one tumor region only.

The chain is built from TRBV10-1 and TRBJ2-1, with D possibly matching TRBD1 (5 bases). This clonotype was sampled from a male donor aged 60 or older with stage I lung adenocarcinoma. The specimen comprised lung tumor tissue, sampled before any cancer treatment. This CDR3 reads CASSERQGGYNEQFF. The DNA for the CDR3 is TGCGCCAGCAGTGAACGCCAGGGTGGCTACAATGAGCAGTTCTTC.